Sequencing of this T cell receptor beta chain was carried out in a study of graft-versus-host responses after intestinal transplantation (dated by TCRdb to the early 2020s). General notes on the study: Recipients received multivisceral, liver-intestinal, or isolated intestinal transplants. All recipients received anti-thymocyte globulin induction followed by maintenance tacrolimus and steroids for 3 to 4 years. To identify alloreactive clones, pre-transplant mixed lymphocyte reaction products were sequenced and then compared with unstimulated pre-transplant donor and recipient T cells. A cohort of about 26 intestinal transplant recipients, including one retransplant, was enrolled, and a few patients lacking pretransplant specimens were excluded. Graft-versus-host and host-versus-graft alloreactive T cell clones were tracked in the graft, circulation and bone marrow after intestinal transplantation using bulk TCR-beta CDR3 sequencing. Samples from a few later patients were sequenced in-house on an Illumina MiSeq with MiXCR processing rather than by the commercial service. Donor T cell macrochimerism was defined as a peak of at least 4% donor T cells among recipient peripheral blood mononuclear cells. General study outcomes and caveats: The conclusions were limited by the relatively low number and heterogeneity of the intestinal transplant patients. Patients with donor T cell macrochimerism had high GvH to HvG T cell clonal ratios in their allografts. Peak levels of circulating GvH clones were associated with declines in HvG clones early after transplant. GvH clones were found in recipient bone marrow, and some of the GvH clones appeared earlier in ileal mucosa or blood, which is consistent with an intestinal mucosal origin.

CDR1 and CDR2 are drawn from the germline V gene: SGHDT, YYEEEE. Between the V and J ends, shortened by 0 bases and 6 bases respectively, the junction contains 12 bases. From its cysteine to its phenylalanine, the CDR3 spans 14 amino acids. The read is trimmed to its CDR3 DNA, 42 bases read in frame from base 1. Blood samples were collected up to 4 times in the first month after transplant and then at least monthly when available. This clone was seen once. What this receptor recognizes is not known. No base-level quality is on record; no much larger clone is a single base apart. Libraries were prepared through the immunoSEQ multiplex PCR assay. Adaptive Biotechnologies carried out high-throughput TCR-beta CDR3 sequencing of genomic DNA for most patients. The paper's data handling went like this. TCR sequencing data were retrieved from Adaptive's ImmunoSEQ software for 18 patients, whereas three other patients were processed with MiXCR and VDJtools. CDR3 nucleotide sequences shared between donor and recipient were removed because the origin of such sequences could not be assigned. At least 2-fold expansion over unstimulated cells and a minimum CFSE-low frequency of 0.002% (template counts) or 0.001% (read counts) were required for clones to be classified as alloreactive. A clone was considered mappable if detected in the sequenced pre-transplant spleen, lymph node, or MLR CFSE-low populations of the donor or recipient. The cumulative frequency of alloreactive clones was calculated as a percentage of all sequences, weighted by copy number. Not all clones reach the TCRdb copy of this immuneACCESS table, which keeps in-frame sequences only. Checked studies attribute under half of the gap to unresolved V genes and leave the rest unexplained. Clonal size and the V and J genes are those of that table, whereas D and trimming came from the DNA. This sample is represented by roughly 60,000 clones; about 93% of them were singletons. The leading ten clones occupy 2.5% to 3% of the sample.

The clonotype was recovered from a human patient who received an intestinal transplant, so some T cells may come from the graft donor. Recombination linked TRBV5-6 to TRBJ1-1, with the D gene not clear enough to name. The input for sequencing was PBMCs, taken around 120 days after intestinal transplantation. The nucleotide sequence reads TGTGCCAGCAGCTTGGCCCACGGCGGGGCTGAAGCTTTCTTT. Its product reads: CASSLAHGGAEAFF.